This entry lists 6 T cell receptor beta chains sequenced from one sample in a study of blood T cell repertoires in COVID-19. Only in-frame clones appear in the TCRdb table, and some are missing; sequencing was by immunoSEQ multiplex PCR. Among approximately 120,000 clones, around 77% were seen once, and the ten largest hold approximately 11%. The sequenced sample was peripheral blood. Receptor source: a human donor in a cohort sampled during active COVID-19.

The count of this clone is one. The rearrangement uses TRBV10-3 and TRBJ2-2; D gene uncertain. Per germline, CDR1 ENHRY and CDR2 SYGVKD. The CDR3 is 16 residues long. Trimming cost V 8 bases and J 0 bases, with 16 bases left between them. CDR3 coding DNA: TGTGCCATCGGTCGGAGCGCCTCCGCGAACACCGGGGAGCTGTTTTTT. It specifies CAIGRSASANTGELFF.

The V gene is TRBV18, the J gene TRBJ1-3; TRBD1 is a possible D gene (6 bases). The CDR3 extends over 16 amino acids. From germline, CDR1 is KGHSH and CDR2 LQKENI. V shed 4 bases and J shed 0 bases, with 13 bases lying between them. CDR3 region: CASSLGGPRSGNTIYF. CDR3 sequence (DNA): TGTGCCAGCTCACTAGGGGGTCCCCGCTCTGGAAACACCATATATTTT.

V usage is TRBV14 and J usage is TRBJ2-3, with D uncertain. Germline CDR1 SGHDN, CDR2 FVKESK. The CDR3 runs 13 residues. V lost 4 bases, J lost 2 bases, and 7 bases lay in between. CDR3 DNA: TGTGCCAGCAGCCCCACAGTCACAGATACGCAGTATTTT. Translating it yields CASSPTVTDTQYF.

This clone was seen ten or more times. This sequence joins TRBV19 and TRBJ2-7; maybe TRBD1 (6 bases). The ends were cut back, 5 bases at V and 7 bases at J, with 24 bases in the middle. Looked up from germline, CDR1 is LNHDA and CDR2 is SQIVND (reference sequence). CDR3 size: 16 residues. The CDR3 sequence is CASSYPLGTGTREQYF. CDR3 nucleotide sequence: TGTGCCAGTAGTTACCCCCTCGGAACAGGGACGAGGGAGCAGTACTTC.

This sequence joins TRBV29-1 and TRBJ1-2; D is uncertain. CDR1 SQVTM and CDR2 ANQGSEA come from the germline V gene. Trimming cost V 4 bases and J 4 bases, with 10 bases left between them. This CDR3 is built from 12 residues. The CDR3 region has the DNA TGCAGCGTTGGGGAGAACGGCTATGGCTACACCTTC. This sequence encodes CSVGENGYGYTF. The full variable domain, in which reference TRBV29-1 and TRBJ1-2 provide the parts outside the CDR3, is SAVISQKPSRDICQRGTSLTIQCQVDSQVTMMFWYRQQPGQSLTLIATANQGSEATYESGFVIDKFPISRPNLTFSTLTVSNMSPEDSSIYLCSVGENGYGYTFGSGTRLTVV.

This chain links TRBV28 with TRBJ1-4; D ambiguous. CDR1 and CDR2 from the germline V gene are MDHEN and SYDVKM. CDR3 size: 12 residues. Trimming removed 3 bases at V and 4 bases at J, with 3 bases between. The CDR3 here is CASSFINEKLFF. DNA of the CDR3: TGTGCCAGCAGTTTTATTAATGAAAAACTGTTTTTT.